These 20 T cell receptor beta chains share one sample of origin, sequenced in a study of cytomegalovirus exposure and HLA in healthy donors. The method was immunoSEQ multiplex PCR; TCRdb's version includes in-frame clones alone and lacks a portion of them. This table holds 200,000 or so clones, around nine tenths found once. Material for sequencing was PBMCs. These receptors came from a woman under 30 in good health and CMV-seropositive.

The genes are TRBV6-1 and TRBJ2-7, with 9 bases that match TRBD1. V shed 4 bases, J shed 2 bases, and the junction held 3 bases outside the gene matches. The CDR3 has 14 amino acids. Germline V gives CDR1 MNHNS, CDR2 SASEGT. The CDR3 here is CASSGYRGPYEQYF. For the CDR3, the DNA is TGTGCCAGCAGTGGCTACAGGGGGCCCTACGAGCAGTACTTC.

J is TRBJ2-7 and V is TRBV27; a weak D match, TRBD1 (5 bases). The CDR3 has 14 amino acids. Germline V gene lookup returns CDR1 MNHEY and CDR2 SMNVEV (reference sequence). V lost 6 bases and J lost 3, with 15 bases in between. In DNA form, the CDR3 reads TGTGCCAGCAGCCACGAAGGGGCCAACTACGAGCAGTACTTC. Its protein product is CASSHEGANYEQYF.

In its sample, this clone was seen once. The CDR3 here is CASSSRPVQGTYGYTF. The CDR3 DNA is TGCGCCAGCAGCTCAAGACCTGTACAGGGTACCTATGGCTACACCTTC. This chain links TRBV5-1 with TRBJ1-2; a possible D gene is TRBD1 (6 bases). V was shortened by 3 bases and J by 4 bases, with 19 bases between the two germline ends. The CDR3 is made up of 16 amino acids. CDR1 and CDR2 (germline): SGHRS, YFSETQ. The full variable domain, with the rest looked up from reference TRBV5-1 and TRBJ1-2, is KAGVTQTPRYLIKTRGQQVTLSCSPISGHRSVSWYQQTPGQGLQFLFEYFSETQRNKGNFPGRFSGRQFSNSRSEMNVSTLELGDSALYLCASSSRPVQGTYGYTFGSGTRLTVV.

As DNA, the CDR3 is TGTGCCAGCAGCTTCCATCCCGACACTAGCACAGATACGCAGTATTTT. The encoded protein is CASSFHPDTSTDTQYF. The chain joins TRBV7-9 to TRBJ2-3; no clear D. CDR3 length: 16 residues. The V end was cut by 3 bases, the J end by 0 bases, with 13 bases between. Germline V gives CDR1 SEHNR, CDR2 FQNEAQ (reference sequence).

This clone was detected only a few times. J is TRBJ2-1 and V is TRBV7-2, with 10 bases lining up with TRBD2. In germline, CDR1 is SGHTA, CDR2 FQGNSA. The V segment lost 8 bases and the J segment 0 bases; nucleotides outside the gene matches: 4. The CDR3 runs to 15 residues. CDR3 region: CASLIAGGSYNEQFF. The DNA of the CDR3 is TGTGCCAGCCTAATAGCGGGGGGCTCCTACAATGAGCAGTTCTTC. Variable domain in full (rest from reference TRBV7-2 and TRBJ2-1): GAGVSQSPSNKVTEKGKDVELRCDPISGHTALYWYRQSLGQGLEFLIYFQGNSAPDKSGLPSDRFSAERTGGSVSTLTIQRTQQEDSAVYLCASLIAGGSYNEQFFGPGTRLTVL.

V gene TRBV27 combines with J gene TRBJ2-4; D may be TRBD2 (5 bases). This CDR3 has 13 amino acids. V dropped 5 bases and J dropped 3 bases, with 8 bases sitting between them. From germline, CDR1 is MNHEY and CDR2 SMNVEV (reference sequence). The CDR3 sequence: CASSPGIKNIQYF. DNA for the CDR3: TGTGCCAGCAGTCCCGGGATCAAAAACATTCAGTACTTC.

The V gene is TRBV27, the J gene TRBJ1-5; 9 positions agree with TRBD1. This CDR3 has 18 amino acids. J was trimmed by 2 bases and V by 6 bases; bases with no gene match: 14. Germline CDR1 reads MNHEY; CDR2 reads SMNVEV (reference sequence). CDR3 bases: TGTGCCAGCAGCTTTTACCGGGACAGGGTATTTGGCAATCAGCCCCAGCATTTT. Its protein product is CASSFYRDRVFGNQPQHF.

Only a few counts were recorded for this clone. The chain is built from TRBV11-2 and TRBJ2-7; 13 nucleotides agree with TRBD2. Germline V gene data show CDR1 as SGHAT and CDR2 as FQNNGV. Losses at the gene ends were 5 bases for V and 6 bases for J; bases not matched to a gene: 10. This CDR3 region has 16 residues. CDR3 in amino acids: CASSGGTSGVGGEQYF. The CDR3 nucleotides are TGTGCCAGCAGCGGAGGGACTAGCGGGGTAGGGGGCGAGCAGTACTTC.

The chain combines TRBV28 with TRBJ2-7, with 8 bases lining up with TRBD1. CDR3 length: 18 amino acids. Unmatched junction bases numbered 21, after V lost 6 bases and J lost 5 bases. In germline, CDR1 is MDHEN, CDR2 SYDVKM. The CDR3: CASSHPDSPGQAQDEQYF. The CDR3, as DNA: TGTGCCAGCAGCCACCCTGATTCGCCGGGACAGGCACAAGACGAGCAGTACTTC.

The table lists this clone with a few counts. The chain recombines TRBV29-1 with TRBJ2-1; 14 nucleotides align to TRBD2. The V gene end was trimmed by 7 bases and the J gene end by 7 bases; junction bases not matched to a gene: 15. Germline V gives CDR1 SQVTM, CDR2 ANQGSEA. CDR3 size: 17 residues. The CDR3 DNA sequence: TGCAGCGCTAAAGTAACCGGGACTAGCGGGAGCGGGAATGAGCAGTTCTTC. This codes for CSAKVTGTSGSGNEQFF.

The chain links TRBV5-1 to TRBJ2-2; 13 positions match TRBD2. The germline V gene encodes CDR1 SGHRS and CDR2 YFSETQ. The trim removed 1 base at V and 4 bases at J, leaving 4 bases unmatched. The CDR3 is 17 amino acids. CDR3 region: CASSLFRTSGSTGELFF. As DNA, the CDR3 is TGCGCCAGCAGCTTGTTTAGGACTAGCGGGAGCACCGGGGAGCTGTTTTTT.

The chain is built from TRBV28 and TRBJ2-5; TRBD1 matches 7 bases. V trimming: 2 bases; J trimming: 5 bases; junction bases outside the gene matches: 14. The CDR3 consists of 17 residues. The germline CDR1 and CDR2 sequences are MDHEN and SYDVKM. The CDR3 sequence is CASSLRGVTGAEETQYF. The DNA of the CDR3 is TGTGCCAGCAGTTTAAGGGGCGTCACAGGGGCAGAGGAGACCCAGTACTTC.

V gene TRBV6-5 combines with J gene TRBJ2-5; 10 bases align to TRBD2. This CDR3 has 14 amino acids. The germline CDR1 and CDR2 sequences are MNHEY and SVGAGI. Trimming took 5 bases from V and 5 from J; bases not matched to a gene: 5. CDR3 amino acids: CASSLAGVAETQYF. CDR3 coding DNA: TGTGCCAGCAGTCTAGCGGGAGTTGCGGAGACCCAGTACTTC.

The chain links TRBV7-9 to TRBJ2-1; 14 nucleotides align to TRBD2. The CDR3 spans 13 residues. After removal of 6 bases from V and 9 bases from J, the junction contained 1 base not matched to a gene. Germline CDR1 and CDR2: SEHNR and FQNEAQ (reference sequence). Written as DNA, the CDR3 is TGTGCCAGCAGGACTAGCGGGAGGGGTGAGCAGTTCTTC. Translating gives CASRTSGRGEQFF.

The genes are TRBV5-6 and TRBJ2-2; D is undetermined. Germline CDR1 is SGHDT and CDR2 is YYEEEE. CDR3 size: 13 residues. Trimming removed 6 bases at V and 4 bases at J, with 10 bases between. The CDR3 sequence is CASILYSTGELFF. CDR3 DNA sequence: TGTGCCAGCATCCTGTACAGCACCGGGGAGCTGTTTTTT.

The genes are TRBV18 and TRBJ1-3; 9 bases fit TRBD1. Germline assignment: CDR1 KGHSH and CDR2 LQKENI. The CDR3 runs to 16 residues. Unmatched junction bases numbered 10, after V lost 6 bases and J lost 4 bases. The chain's CDR3 is CASSQTGGYAGNTIYF. CDR3 DNA: TGTGCCAGCTCCCAAACAGGGGGCTATGCCGGAAACACCATATATTTT.

V and J are TRBV19 and TRBJ2-7; 11 positions agree with TRBD2. V shed 1 base and J 0 bases; nucleotides not matched to a gene: 8. The length of the CDR3 is 18 residues. Germline CDR1 LNHDA, CDR2 SQIVND (reference sequence). The CDR3 loop reads CASSIALASGRSSYEQYF. In nucleotides, the CDR3 is TGTGCCAGTAGTATAGCCTTGGCTAGCGGGAGGAGCTCCTACGAGCAGTACTTC.

CDR3 nucleotide sequence: TGTGCCAGCAGCCCCGTGAGCTACGAGCAGTACTTC. Its protein product is CASSPVSYEQYF. The chain employs TRBV28 and TRBJ2-7; no clear D gene. Trimming pared 6 bases from V and 3 bases from J, leaving 9 bases between. The CDR3 loop spans 12 amino acids. Per the germline V gene, CDR1 is MDHEN and CDR2 is SYDVKM.

A remark on this clone: This probably arose from a read error, given a far larger clone one base away. The chain employs TRBV2 and TRBJ2-3; D possibly corresponds to TRBD2 (5 bases). The CDR3 sequence is 14 residues long. Germline V CDR1 and CDR2: SNHLY, FYNNEI. The V end lost 1 base, the J end lost 1 base, and 6 bases lay between the germline ends. The CDR3 loop reads CASSEVGGTDTQYF. The CDR3 nucleotides are TGTGCCAGCAGTGAAGTGGGAGGCACAGATACGCAGTATTTT.

V usage is TRBV9 and J usage is TRBJ1-4, with 8 nucleotides matching TRBD1. Germline CDR1 reads SGDLS; CDR2 reads YYNGEE. V shed 2 bases, J shed 3 bases, and the junction held 9 bases outside the gene matches. The CDR3 is 17 amino acids. CDR3 region: CASSVRQGMQPNEKLFF. In DNA, the CDR3 is TGTGCCAGCAGCGTGAGACAGGGGATGCAGCCTAATGAAAAACTGTTTTTT.